These 21 T cell receptor beta chains share one sample of origin, sequenced in a study of CD8+CD57+ T cells in acquired aplastic anemia. Genomic DNA constituted the template upon which TCR beta VDJ and CDR3 profiling was performed. TCRdb recomputed calls from the reads with MiXCR, one row per CDR3 protein. The repertoire holds 400,000 to 500,000 distinct CDR3 sequences, about 70% seen once, with under 5% in the top ten. The sequencing input was sorted CD4+, CD8+, or CD8+CD57+ T cells (not recorded which) from PBMCs. These TCRs come from a human donor in good health, serving as a control.

This clonotype occurred many times. This sequence joins TRBV30 and TRBJ1-3; possible D gene TRBD1, 6 bases. The V end was cut by 3 bases, the J end by 9 bases, with 12 bases between. The germline CDR1 and CDR2 sequences are GTSNPN and SVGIG (reference sequence). This CDR3 comprises 12 residues. Written as DNA, the CDR3 is TGTGCCTGGAGAGGGACAAGGGCCACCATATATTTT. It yields the protein CAWRGTRATIYF.

A single count supports this clonotype. V gene TRBV9 combines with J gene TRBJ2-7, with D hard to call. The germline CDR1 and CDR2 sequences are SGDLS and YYNGEE. This CDR3 contains 15 residues. V lost 4 bases to trimming and J lost 3 bases, with 17 bases between them. The CDR3 loop is CASSMSGQAGYEQYF. DNA of the CDR3: TGTGCCAGCAGCATGAGTGGGCAGGCTGGCTACGAGCAGTACTTC.

The rearrangement uses TRBV19 and TRBJ2-2; 7 bases are a match to TRBD2. With 6 bases clipped from V and 0 bases from J, the junction kept 1 base outside the gene matches. Germline lookup yields CDR1 LNHDA and CDR2 SQIVND (reference sequence). The CDR3 covers 14 residues. The CDR3, as DNA: TGTGCCAGTAGGGCGGGAGCGAACACCGGGGAGCTGTTTTTT. It is translated as CASRAGANTGELFF.

The gene calls are TRBV12-3 or TRBV12-4 and TRBJ1-2, with 8 bases that match TRBD1. V lost 5 bases and J lost 4; bases outside the gene matches: 18. The CDR3 extends over 18 amino acids. The CDR3 sequence: CASSLDAGGADGPYGYTF. CDR3 nucleotides: TGTGCCAGCAGTCTAGACGCAGGGGGCGCTGATGGTCCCTATGGCTACACCTTC.

CDR3 region: CASSRGEADGYTF. As DNA, the CDR3 is TGTGCCAGCAGCCGGGGGGAGGCGGATGGCTACACCTTC. The chain employs TRBV11-3 and TRBJ1-2; possibly TRBD1 for D (5 bases). This CDR3 has 13 amino acids. V lost 5 bases and J 6 bases, leaving 13 bases between the germline ends. In germline, CDR1 is SGHNT, CDR2 YENEEA.

This chain joins TRBV19 and TRBJ2-7; TRBD2 might be the D (7 bases). Germline CDR1 and CDR2: LNHDA and SQIVND (reference sequence). The CDR3 runs 15 residues. The germline V and J ends were trimmed by 3 bases and 2 bases, with 14 bases remaining between them. In DNA, the CDR3 is TGTGCCAGTAGTATTTACGGGGGGACAACCTACGAGCAGTACTTC. Amino acid sequence: CASSIYGGTTYEQYF.

The chain couples TRBV11-3 to TRBJ1-1; no firm D call. Per the germline V gene, CDR1 is SGHNT and CDR2 is YENEEA. Trimming removed 6 bases from V and 4 bases from J, with 12 bases in between. This CDR3 comprises 13 residues. The CDR3 DNA reads TGTGCCAGCAGTCTACGGGCGGCCACTGAAGCTTTCTTT. Translating it yields CASSLRAATEAFF.

As to this clonotype: This is likely a read error, given that the CDR3 carries no conserved phenylalanine or tryptophan at its end. The chain links TRBV16 to TRBJ1-2; TRBD1 might be the D (5 bases). V was clipped by 2 bases and J by 6 bases, with 13 bases between them. The CDR3 runs to 14 residues. Germline assignment: CDR1 KGHSY and CDR2 FQNENV. CDR3 amino acids: CASSQGREVHGYTS. CDR3 bases: TGTGCCAGCAGCCAAGGCAGGGAAGTCCATGGCTACACCTCC.

This chain links TRBV11-2 with TRBJ1-1, with TRBD1 matching 12 bases. The CDR3 consists of 17 residues. The J segment lost 7 bases and the V segment lost 5 bases, leaving 14 bases of the junction unmatched. Per the germline V gene, CDR1 is SGHAT and CDR2 is FQNNGV. The chain's CDR3 is CASSNTGDRGLGGEAFF. CDR3 DNA sequence: TGTGCCAGCAGCAACACGGGGGACAGGGGGCTCGGGGGTGAAGCTTTCTTT.

This chain joins TRBV7-8 and TRBJ2-5; weak D call: TRBD1 (5 bases). CDR3 length: 15 amino acids. V was clipped by 5 bases and J by 4 bases, with 17 bases between them. Germline-derived CDR1 and CDR2 are SGHVS and FQNEAQ. The CDR3 bases are TGTGCCAGCAGCCCGCAGACAGACCTTGGAGAGACCCAGTACTTC. Translation gives CASSPQTDLGETQYF. The whole variable domain, remainder taken from reference TRBV7-8 and TRBJ2-5, is GAGVSQSPRYKVAKRGQDVALRCDPISGHVSLFWYQQALGQGPEFLTYFQNEAQLDKSGLPSDRFFAERPEGSVSTLKIQRTQQEDSAVYLCASSPQTDLGETQYFGPGTRLLVL.

Only a few counts were recorded for this clonotype. The chain has TRBV4-2 and TRBJ1-3, with D hard to call. CDR3 size: 12 residues. The germline V gene has CDR1 LGHNA and CDR2 YNFKEQ. V dropped 6 bases and J dropped 6 bases, with 9 bases sitting between them. The DNA for the CDR3 is TGTGCCAGCAGACAACAAGAAAACACCATATATTTT. It encodes CASRQQENTIYF.

This clonotype was seen at least ten times. The rearrangement links TRBV20-1 to TRBJ2-3; 11 bases fit TRBD2. CDR1 and CDR2 from the germline V gene are DFQATT and SNEGSKA (reference sequence). The ends lost 8 bases at V and 2 bases at J; junction bases unmatched: 9. This CDR3 contains 15 residues. This chain's CDR3 is CSSHVLAGVTDTQYF. The CDR3 DNA reads as TGCAGTTCGCACGTACTAGCGGGGGTCACAGATACGCAGTATTTT.

Here the CDR3 DNA reads TGCAGCGTTAGAGTACTGACAGGCTTGGAGGGCTACACCTTC. Amino acids: CSVRVLTGLEGYTF. The V gene is TRBV20-1, the J gene TRBJ1-2, with TRBD1 as a possible D gene (6 bases). CDR1 DFQATT and CDR2 SNEGSKA come from the germline V gene (reference sequence). CDR3 length: 14 residues.

About this clonotype itself: Germline is not matched at one junction end, which may reflect a read error. The chain carries TRBV7-9 and TRBJ2-5, with 8 bases identical to TRBD2. Germline V gives CDR1 SEHNR, CDR2 FQNEAQ (reference sequence). This CDR3 has 14 amino acids. CDR3 DNA sequence: TGTGCCAGCAGCTCCTCAGGCGGGGGGCGCGGCGATGACTTC. Translated, it gives CASSSSGGGRGDDF.

The chain links TRBV2 to TRBJ1-4; tentative D call: TRBD1 (6 bases). This CDR3 spans 15 amino acids. Germline V CDR1 and CDR2: SNHLY, FYNNEI. V was trimmed by 7 bases and J by 4 bases, leaving 16 bases between them. CDR3 DNA sequence: TGTGCCAGCACCCATCCACAGGGAAGTAATGAAAAACTGTTTTTT. Translated, it gives CASTHPQGSNEKLFF.

The gene calls are TRBV20-1 and TRBJ1-6; D perhaps matches TRBD1 (5 bases). V was shortened by 2 bases and J by 14 bases, with 16 bases between the two germline ends. CDR3 length: 13 amino acids. Germline values: CDR1 DFQATT, CDR2 SNEGSKA (reference sequence). The CDR3 spells CSARPWGTEALHF. CDR3 nucleotide sequence: TGCAGTGCTAGACCCTGGGGCACTGAAGCCCTCCACTTT.

Points on this clonotype: The CDR3 carries no conserved terminal phenylalanine or tryptophan, so it likely arises from a read error. The DNA is omitted, as the CDR3 cannot be located on it reliably, and the CDR3 follows TCRdb's listing. The V and J genes are TRBV7-9 and TRBJ1-2; the table's D gene call, TRBD1, was not cross checked with the DNA. Germline CDR1 SEHNR, CDR2 FQNEAQ (reference sequence). The CDR3 is made up of 13 amino acids, end residues included. CDR3 sequence: CASSFVSTGGETQ.

Remarks on this clonotype: The missing conserved phenylalanine or tryptophan at the end of this CDR3 makes a read error likely. Because the CDR3's place on the DNA is in doubt, the DNA is left out and the CDR3 is given as listed by TCRdb. This rearrangement joins TRBV19 to TRBJ1-3; TRBD1 reflects the table's D call only, with no check against the DNA. The CDR3 contains 16 residues when both ends are counted. The germline CDR1 and CDR2 sequences are LNHDA and SQIVND (reference sequence). The CDR3 protein is CASRAAKSGANDLTFV.

There are many counts of this clonotype. This chain joins TRBV6-2 or TRBV6-3 and TRBJ1-2; 7 nucleotides align to TRBD1. The length of the CDR3 is 15 residues. Trimming removed 6 bases from V and 6 bases from J; junction bases left unmatched: 13. In germline, CDR1 is MNHEY, CDR2 SVGEGT. CDR3 bases: TGTGCCAGCAGCATCCGACAGGGACCGAGGAATGGCTACACCTTC. Translated, it gives CASSIRQGPRNGYTF.

V is TRBV12-3 or TRBV12-4 and J is TRBJ2-7; D is perhaps TRBD1 (5 bases). The CDR3 length is 15 residues. Trimming cost V 7 bases and J 2 bases, with 18 bases left between them. The CDR3 sequence: CASTKRTGDTYEQYF. CDR3 in DNA: TGTGCCAGCACCAAAAGAACAGGTGATACCTACGAGCAGTACTTC.

In this sample, this clonotype turned up many times. The chain couples TRBV19 to TRBJ1-6; D not certain. The germline V gene encodes CDR1 LNHDA and CDR2 SQIVND (reference sequence). The CDR3 loop spans 14 amino acids. V lost 7 bases, J lost 3 bases, and 10 bases lay in between. As DNA, the CDR3 is TGTGCCAGTACCGCGGACCACTATAATTCACCCCTCCACTTT. Protein: CASTADHYNSPLHF. The complete variable domain, with remaining parts taken from reference TRBV19 and TRBJ1-6, reads DGGITQSPKYLFRKEGQNVTLSCEQNLNHDAMYWYRQDPGQGLRLIYYSQIVNDFQKGDIAEGYSVSREKKESFPLTVTSAQKNPTAFYLCASTADHYNSPLHFGNGTRLTVT.